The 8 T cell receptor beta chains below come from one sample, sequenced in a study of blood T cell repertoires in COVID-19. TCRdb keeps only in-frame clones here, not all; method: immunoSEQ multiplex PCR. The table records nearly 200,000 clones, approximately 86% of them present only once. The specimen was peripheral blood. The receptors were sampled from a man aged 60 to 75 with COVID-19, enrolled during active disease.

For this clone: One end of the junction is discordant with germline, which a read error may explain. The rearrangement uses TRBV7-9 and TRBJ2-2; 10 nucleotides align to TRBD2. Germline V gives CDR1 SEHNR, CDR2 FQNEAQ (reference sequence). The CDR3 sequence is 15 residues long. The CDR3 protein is CASSLAGVNTGELFF. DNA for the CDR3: TGTGCCAGCAGCCTAGCGGGAGTGAACACCGGGGAGCTGTTTTTT.

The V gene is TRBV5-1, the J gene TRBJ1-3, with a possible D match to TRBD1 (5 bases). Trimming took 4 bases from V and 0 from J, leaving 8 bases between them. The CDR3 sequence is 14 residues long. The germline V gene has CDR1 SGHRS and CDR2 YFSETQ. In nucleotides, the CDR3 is TGCGCCAGCAGCGGGGGGAACTCTGGAAACACCATATATTTT. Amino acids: CASSGGNSGNTIYF.

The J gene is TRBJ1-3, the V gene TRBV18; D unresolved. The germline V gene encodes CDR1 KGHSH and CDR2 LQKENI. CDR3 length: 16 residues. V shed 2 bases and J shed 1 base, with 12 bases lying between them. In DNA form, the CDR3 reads TGTGCCAGCTCACCATCATCCGGGTATTCTGGAAACACCATATATTTT. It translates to CASSPSSGYSGNTIYF. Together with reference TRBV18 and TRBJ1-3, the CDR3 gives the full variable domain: NAGVMQNPRHLVRRRGQEARLRCSPMKGHSHVYWYRQLPEEGLKFMVYLQKENIIDESGMPKERFSAEFPKEGPSILRIQQVVRGDSAAYFCASSPSSGYSGNTIYFGEGSWLTVV.

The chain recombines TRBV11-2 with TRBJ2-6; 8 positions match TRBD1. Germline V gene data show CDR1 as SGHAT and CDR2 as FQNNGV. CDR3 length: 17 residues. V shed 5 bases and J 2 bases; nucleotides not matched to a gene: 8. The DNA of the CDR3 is TGTGCCAGCAGCCGTGGACAGGGTGGAACTGGGGCCAACGTCCTGACTTTC. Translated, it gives CASSRGQGGTGANVLTF.

The CDR3 loop is CASSPSSHTGELFF. The CDR3 DNA reads TGTGCCAGCAGCCCTTCGAGCCACACCGGGGAGCTGTTTTTT. This sequence joins TRBV5-4 and TRBJ2-2; D ambiguous. Germline V lookup: CDR1 SGHNT, CDR2 YYREEE (reference sequence). The CDR3 length is 14 residues. V lost 4 bases to trimming and J lost 3 bases, with 10 bases between them.

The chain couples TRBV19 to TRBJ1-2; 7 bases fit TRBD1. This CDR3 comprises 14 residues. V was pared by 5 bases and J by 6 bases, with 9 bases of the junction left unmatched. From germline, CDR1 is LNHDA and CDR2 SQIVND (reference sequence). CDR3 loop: CASSPPTGADGYTF. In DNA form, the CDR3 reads TGTGCCAGTAGTCCCCCCACAGGGGCTGATGGCTACACCTTC.

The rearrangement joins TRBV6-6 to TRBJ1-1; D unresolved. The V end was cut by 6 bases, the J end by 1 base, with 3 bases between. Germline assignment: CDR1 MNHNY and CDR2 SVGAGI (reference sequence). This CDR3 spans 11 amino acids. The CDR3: CASRANTEAFF. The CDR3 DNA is TGTGCCAGCAGGGCGAACACTGAAGCTTTCTTT.

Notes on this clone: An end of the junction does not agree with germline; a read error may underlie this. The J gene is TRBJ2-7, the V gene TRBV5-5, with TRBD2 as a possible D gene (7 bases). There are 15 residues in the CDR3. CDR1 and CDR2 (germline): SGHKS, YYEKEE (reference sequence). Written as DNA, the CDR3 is TGTGCCAGCAGCTGGGAGGGGGTTCCCTCCAACGAGCAGTACTTC. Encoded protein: CASSWEGVPSNEQYF.